Included here is one T cell receptor beta chain sequence, with context. Its antigen is currently unknown. As to time point: week 23, last vaccination. Topical imiquimod was applied with each vaccine dose, which held 300 ug of mutant IDH1 20-mer peptide. CDR1 and CDR2 (germline): SGHNT, YENEEA. Trimming took 1 base from V and 0 from J, leaving 7 bases between them. This CDR3 has 15 residues. The source of the sample is a study of a mutant IDH1 vaccine in newly diagnosed glioma. Data came from immunoSEQ multiplex PCR; TCRdb stores just in-frame clones and leaves some out. The table lists some 40,000 clones, about four fifths of them singletons.

The sequence derives from a man aged 40-50 years with glioma. V and J are TRBV11-3 and TRBJ1-5; D remains ambiguous. Source: PBMCs, taken from a glioma patient whose treatment included an IDH1 peptide vaccine. CDR3 in amino acids: CASSLARYSNQPQHF. The CDR3 nucleotides read TGTGCCAGCAGCTTAGCCCGGTATAGCAATCAGCCCCAGCATTTT.